This is a list of T cell receptor beta chains from one sample in a study of OX40 agonist ivuxolimab in advanced cancers. The assay was immunoSEQ multiplex PCR, and TCRdb's table has in-frame clones only and misses some. Here the sample spans around 50,000 clones, around nine tenths being singletons. The sequenced sample was CD4+ or CD8+ T cells sorted from blood, obtained in a trial of the OX40 agonist ivuxolimab. The receptor set was obtained from an adult with an advanced solid tumor such as melanoma, head and neck, liver or kidney cancer. The CDR3 runs from the conserved cysteine through the conserved F or W. The D gene is left open where the match is weak. Size is stated for part of the rows, as once, few or many counts, or as a class when the clone is expanded.

>TRBJ1-2|-|TRBV2|TRBD1
TGTGCCAGCCATGCGGGGACAGGGGAGGGCTACACCTTC
CASHAGTGEGYTF
>TRBJ2-1|-|TRBV9|TRBD2
TGTGCCAGCAGTCTTAGCGGGGGGGATAATGAGCAGTTCTTC
CASSLSGGDNEQFF
>TRBJ2-5|-|TRBV7-7|TRBD1
TGTGCCAGCAGCATCTCTGGACAGGACGGGGAGACCCAGTACTTC
CASSISGQDGETQYF
>TRBJ2-1|-|TRBV2|-
TGTGCCAGCAGTGAATTCCAGGGAAGTCACAATGAGCAGTTCTTC
CASSEFQGSHNEQFF
>TRBJ2-1|-|TRBV7-6|-
TGTGCCAGCAGCTCGGGCCTCGCGAATGAGCAGTTCTTC
CASSSGLANEQFF
>TRBJ2-3|-|TRBV4-3|-
TGCGCCAGCAGCCAAGATCCCGGTTACAAAGCAACAGATACGCAGTATTTT
CASSQDPGYKATDTQYF
>TRBJ1-1|-|TRBV27|TRBD1
TGTGCCAGCAGTATGTACAGGGGGGTCACTGAAGCTTTCTTT
CASSMYRGVTEAFF
>TRBJ1-1|-|TRBV6-5|-
TGTGCCAGCAGCCCGGGGGTGGGGGCGGCTGAAGCTTTCTTT
CASSPGVGAAEAFF
>TRBJ2-2|-|TRBV11-2|-
TGTGCCAGCTCGTCGTGGGACTTAAACACCGGGGAGCTGTTTTTT
CASSSWDLNTGELFF
>TRBJ1-1|-|TRBV14|TRBD1
TGTGCCAGCAGCCAAGATTGGGACAGGGGTGGGACTGAAGCTTTCTTT
CASSQDWDRGGTEAFF
>TRBJ2-7|once|TRBV29-1|-
TGCAGCGTTGAAGACCGCCCGGGAACCTACGAGCAGTACTTC
CSVEDRPGTYEQYF